These 5 T cell receptor beta chains originate from one sample sequenced in a study of T-cell reconstitution after alpha-beta-depleted transplantation in children. As it was prepared, the TCRbeta library received unique molecular identifiers. From the PCR reads, TCRdb called clonotypes with MiXCR, one entry per CDR3 protein. The sample shows about 540,000 distinct CDR3 sequences, around 18% of them seen only once. The sequences come from PBMCs from the stem cell graft donor, collected from the stem cell graft. The receptors were sampled from a human donor who donated a stem cell graft to a child with acute lymphoblastic leukemia.

V usage is TRBV20-1 and J usage is TRBJ2-7; TRBD2 aligns across 8 bases. V shed 3 bases, J shed 7 bases, and the junction held 11 bases outside the gene matches. Germline loops: CDR1 DFQATT, CDR2 SNEGSKA (reference sequence). This CDR3 spans 14 amino acids. CDR3 sequence reads: CSARNPGGTWEQYF. In nucleotides, the CDR3 is TGCAGTGCTAGGAATCCGGGAGGGACTTGGGAGCAGTACTTC.

The chain combines TRBV12-3 or TRBV12-4 with TRBJ2-7; 9 bases are shared with TRBD2. J was trimmed by 3 bases and V by 5 bases; bases with no gene match: 5. The CDR3 contains 14 residues. CDR3 nucleotides: TGTGCCAGCAGTCATAGCGGGAGCCACTACGAGCAGTACTTC. As protein: CASSHSGSHYEQYF.

This clonotype was detected only a few times. The chain recombines TRBV9 with TRBJ2-2; D is unclear. The V and J ends lost 4 bases and 6 bases respectively, with 10 bases between them. Germline assignment: CDR1 SGDLS and CDR2 YYNGEE. This CDR3 contains 13 residues. CDR3 nucleotides: TGTGCCAGCAGCCCCTCAAACGCCGGGGAGCTGTTTTTT. This sequence encodes CASSPSNAGELFF. Looking up the rest from reference TRBV9 and TRBJ2-2 gives the full variable domain: DSGVTQTPKHLITATGQRVTLRCSPRSGDLSVYWYQQSLDQGLQFLIQYYNGEERAKGNILERFSAQQFPDLHSELNLSSLELGDSALYFCASSPSNAGELFFGEGSRLTVL.

This clonotype occurred a few times. J is TRBJ1-2 and V is TRBV6-5, with D hard to call. The V gene lost 6 bases and the J gene lost 4 bases, with 15 bases spanning the gap. The germline CDR1 and CDR2 sequences are MNHEY and SVGAGI. This CDR3 is built from 14 residues. The CDR3 sequence: CASRRAVKIYGYTF. The CDR3 nucleotides read TGTGCCAGCAGACGGGCCGTTAAGATCTATGGCTACACCTTC.

This chain links TRBV5-1 with TRBJ2-5, with 9 bases fitting TRBD1. Germline V gene lookup returns CDR1 SGHRS and CDR2 YFSETQ. The CDR3 contains 15 residues. Trimming removed 5 bases from V and 5 bases from J; junction bases left unmatched: 10. The CDR3: CASRADRGIIETQYF. The CDR3 DNA follows: TGCGCCAGCAGAGCGGACAGGGGCATTATCGAGACCCAGTACTTC.